The next 4 T cell receptor beta chains were all read from a single sample in a study of shared clonotypes between healthy human individuals (dated by TCRdb to 2019 to 2021). The library was made by the immunoSEQ multiplex PCR assay. What TCRdb holds here is the immuneACCESS table cut down to in-frame rearrangements. Part of the clones is not present; checked against another copy, under half of the missing clones reflect an unresolved V gene, and the others are unexplained. This sample lists 2 million to 3 million clones; approximately 94% were detected once. Together, the top ten hold 0.11% to 0.15% of the sample. Sequencing was done on a sample of naive CD4+ T cells sorted from blood. In light of the paper, this sample's cell subset or site label describes: CD45RA+ positively selected. These receptor sequences come from a man aged 18 to 30 in good health.

Concerning this clone: At the DNA level, this CDR3 is encoded by other sequences in the same sample as well. The chain links TRBV6-1 to TRBJ2-5, with 7 nucleotides matching TRBD1. V lost 8 bases and J lost 1; bases outside the gene matches: 4. The CDR3 runs 13 residues. Per germline, CDR1 MNHNS and CDR2 SASEGT. The CDR3 DNA reads as TGTGCCAGCTCTGGACAGGTCCAAGAGACCCAGTACTTC. This encodes CASSGQVQETQYF.

The rearrangement uses TRBV19 and TRBJ1-2; 7 nucleotides agree with TRBD1. This CDR3 comprises 16 residues. V shed 3 bases and J 4 bases; nucleotides not matched to a gene: 11. Germline assignment: CDR1 LNHDA and CDR2 SQIVND (reference sequence). The CDR3 DNA is TGTGCCAGTAGTATGGGACAGAAGCGCCAAGGCTATGGCTACACCTTC. It yields the protein CASSMGQKRQGYGYTF.

The chain employs TRBV5-6 and TRBJ1-2; D remains unclear. The CDR3 loop spans 17 amino acids. CDR1 is SGHDT and CDR2 is YYEEEE in the germline V gene. Between the trimmed V and J ends, which lost 2 bases and 1 base, there was a span of 18 bases. The CDR3 sequence is CASSFWAGSLGNYGYTF. Here the CDR3 DNA reads TGTGCCAGCAGCTTCTGGGCAGGATCGCTGGGTAACTATGGCTACACCTTC.

This rearrangement joins TRBV5-1 to TRBJ1-2; D may be TRBD1 (5 bases). Trimming cost V 6 bases and J 1 base, with 10 bases left between them. The germline CDR1 and CDR2 sequences are SGHRS and YFSETQ. The CDR3 extends over 13 amino acids. The CDR3 coding sequence is TGCGCCAGCACCCCGGGGGTTAACTATGGCTACACCTTC. It specifies CASTPGVNYGYTF.